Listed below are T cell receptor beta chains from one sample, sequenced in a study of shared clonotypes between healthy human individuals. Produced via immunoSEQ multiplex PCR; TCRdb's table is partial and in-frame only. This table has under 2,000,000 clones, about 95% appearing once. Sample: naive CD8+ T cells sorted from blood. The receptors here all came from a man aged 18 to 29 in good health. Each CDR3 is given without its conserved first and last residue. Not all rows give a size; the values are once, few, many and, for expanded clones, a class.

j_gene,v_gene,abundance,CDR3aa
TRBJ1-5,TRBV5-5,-,ASSPGPPMSYNQPQH
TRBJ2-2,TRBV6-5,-,ATSPGNTGELF
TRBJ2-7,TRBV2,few,ASFGPELAYEQY
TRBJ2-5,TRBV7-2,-,ASGFTGFRETQY
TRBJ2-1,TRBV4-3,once,ASSRVAGDDEQF
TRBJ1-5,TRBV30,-,AWQNQPQH
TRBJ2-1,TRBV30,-,AWSWTGGNEQF
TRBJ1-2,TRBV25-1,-,ASSEWGTDYGYT
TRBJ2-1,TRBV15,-,ATRTPGAGEQF
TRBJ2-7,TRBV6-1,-,ASSEYSLREQY
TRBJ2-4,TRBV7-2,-,ASSLTRGALAKNIQY
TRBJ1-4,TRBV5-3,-,ARSFPGPTNEKLF
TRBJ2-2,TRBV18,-,ASSRDWIGELF
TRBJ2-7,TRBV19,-,ASSPRTGSSYEQY
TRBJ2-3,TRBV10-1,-,ASSEYEDTQY
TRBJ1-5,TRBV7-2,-,ASTPIGSNQPQH
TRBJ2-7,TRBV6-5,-,ASSYGVGNYEQY
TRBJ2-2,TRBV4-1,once,ASSQVGGAVGTGELF
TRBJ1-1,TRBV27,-,ASRDRGGVTEAF
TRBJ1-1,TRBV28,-,ASSQTGLNTEAF
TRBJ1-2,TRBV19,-,ASSIRDLAEYGYT
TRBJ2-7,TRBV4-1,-,ASSQVEGSYEQY
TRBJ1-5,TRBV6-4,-,ASRAPPANRGGQPQH
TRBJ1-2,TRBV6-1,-,ASSELRGPGYGYT
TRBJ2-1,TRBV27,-,ASSLYNEQF
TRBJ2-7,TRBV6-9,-,ASSPRTGDYEQY
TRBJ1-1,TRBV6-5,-,ASSYARGTEAF
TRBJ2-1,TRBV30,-,AWNSGRASPEQF
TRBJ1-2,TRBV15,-,ATSRDSPQGYGYT
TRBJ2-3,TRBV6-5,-,ASTYSGGGTDTQY
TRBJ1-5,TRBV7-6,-,ASSPTFGQGYSNQPQH
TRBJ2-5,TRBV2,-,ASSVTSGGAQETQY
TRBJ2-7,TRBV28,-,ASTADPRGVNYEQY
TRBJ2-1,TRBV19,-,ASSIAGNEQF
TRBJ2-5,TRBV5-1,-,ASSSTGTARQETQY
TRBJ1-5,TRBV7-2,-,ASSSGTGHNQPQH
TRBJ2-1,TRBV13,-,ASSPPGLAGNEQF
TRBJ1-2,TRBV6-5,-,ASSYLGSYGYT
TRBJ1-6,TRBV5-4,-,ASSLGTSPLH
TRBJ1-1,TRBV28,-,ASSLGGEAF
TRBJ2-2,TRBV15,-,ATSSSWITDGKNTGELF
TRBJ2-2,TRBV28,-,ASRRRSAGELF